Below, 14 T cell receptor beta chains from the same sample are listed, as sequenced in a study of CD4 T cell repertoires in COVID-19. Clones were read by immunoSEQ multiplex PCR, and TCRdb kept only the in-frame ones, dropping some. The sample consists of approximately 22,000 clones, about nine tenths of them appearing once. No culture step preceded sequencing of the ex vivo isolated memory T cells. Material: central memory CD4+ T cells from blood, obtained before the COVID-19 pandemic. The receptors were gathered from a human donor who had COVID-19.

The CDR3 region has the DNA TGTGCCAGCAGTTTGCCAGGGGACACTGAAGCTTTCTTT. Translated: CASSLPGDTEAFF. The V and J genes are TRBV27 and TRBJ1-1, with D perhaps matching TRBD1 (6 bases). The CDR3 runs to 13 residues. The V gene's germline CDR1 is MNHEY and CDR2 SMNVEV (reference sequence). The germline V and J ends were trimmed by 3 bases and 3 bases, with 8 bases remaining between them.

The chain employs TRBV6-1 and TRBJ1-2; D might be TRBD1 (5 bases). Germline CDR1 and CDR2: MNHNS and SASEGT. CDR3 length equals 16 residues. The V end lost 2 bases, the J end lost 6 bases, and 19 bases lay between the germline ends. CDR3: CASSERGQGGGDGYTF. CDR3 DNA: TGTGCCAGCAGTGAACGGGGTCAGGGAGGTGGAGATGGCTACACCTTC.

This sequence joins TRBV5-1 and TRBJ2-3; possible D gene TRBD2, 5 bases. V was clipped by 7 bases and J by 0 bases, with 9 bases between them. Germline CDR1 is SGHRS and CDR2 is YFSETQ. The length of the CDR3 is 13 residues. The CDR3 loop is CASGSGSTDTQYF. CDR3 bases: TGCGCCAGCGGCAGCGGCAGCACAGATACGCAGTATTTT.

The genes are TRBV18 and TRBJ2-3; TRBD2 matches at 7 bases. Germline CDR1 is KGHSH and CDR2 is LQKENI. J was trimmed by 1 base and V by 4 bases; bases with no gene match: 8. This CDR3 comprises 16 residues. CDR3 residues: CASSQSVSGGTDTQYF. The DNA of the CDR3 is TGTGCCAGCTCACAGTCCGTGAGCGGGGGCACAGATACGCAGTATTTT.

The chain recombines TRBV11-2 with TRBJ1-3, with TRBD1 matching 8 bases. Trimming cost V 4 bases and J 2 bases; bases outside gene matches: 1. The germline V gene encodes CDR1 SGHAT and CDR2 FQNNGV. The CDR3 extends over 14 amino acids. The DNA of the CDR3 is TGTGCCAGCAGCTCGACAGGGGCTGGAAACACCATATATTTT. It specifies CASSSTGAGNTIYF.

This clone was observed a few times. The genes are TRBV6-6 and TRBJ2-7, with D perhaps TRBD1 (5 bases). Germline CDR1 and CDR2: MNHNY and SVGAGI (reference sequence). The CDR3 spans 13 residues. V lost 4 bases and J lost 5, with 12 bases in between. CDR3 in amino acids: CASSSDRVNEQYF. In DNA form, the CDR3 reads TGTGCCAGCAGTTCCGACAGAGTTAACGAGCAGTACTTC.

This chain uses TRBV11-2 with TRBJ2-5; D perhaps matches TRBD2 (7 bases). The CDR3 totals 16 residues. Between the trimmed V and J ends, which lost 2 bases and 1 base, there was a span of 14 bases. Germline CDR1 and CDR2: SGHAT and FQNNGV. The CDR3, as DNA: TGTGCCAGCAGCTTAAGTAGTGGGGGGGCCCAAGAGACCCAGTACTTC. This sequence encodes CASSLSSGGAQETQYF.

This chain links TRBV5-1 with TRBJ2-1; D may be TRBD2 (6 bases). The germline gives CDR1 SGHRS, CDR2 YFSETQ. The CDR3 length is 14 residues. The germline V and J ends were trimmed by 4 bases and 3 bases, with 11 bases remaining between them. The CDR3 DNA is TGCGCCAGCAGCAAGACTAGTATCTACAATGAGCAGTTCTTC. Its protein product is CASSKTSIYNEQFF.

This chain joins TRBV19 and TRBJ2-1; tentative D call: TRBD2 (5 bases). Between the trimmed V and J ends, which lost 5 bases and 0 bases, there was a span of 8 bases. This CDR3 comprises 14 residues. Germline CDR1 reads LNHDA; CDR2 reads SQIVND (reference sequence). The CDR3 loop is CASSRGSSYNEQFF. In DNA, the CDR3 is TGTGCCAGTAGTCGTGGGAGCTCCTACAATGAGCAGTTCTTC.

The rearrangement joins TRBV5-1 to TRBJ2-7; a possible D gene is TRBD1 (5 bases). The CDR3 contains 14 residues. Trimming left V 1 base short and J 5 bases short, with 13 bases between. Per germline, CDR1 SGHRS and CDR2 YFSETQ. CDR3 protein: CASSLSYRFDEQYF. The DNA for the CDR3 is TGCGCCAGCAGCTTGAGTTACAGGTTCGACGAGCAGTACTTC.

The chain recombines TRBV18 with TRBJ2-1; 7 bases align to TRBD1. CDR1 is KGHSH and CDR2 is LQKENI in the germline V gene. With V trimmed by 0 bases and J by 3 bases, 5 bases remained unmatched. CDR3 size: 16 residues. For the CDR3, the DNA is TGTGCCAGCTCACCACCGGTGACAGGGCTCTACAATGAGCAGTTCTTC. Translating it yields CASSPPVTGLYNEQFF.

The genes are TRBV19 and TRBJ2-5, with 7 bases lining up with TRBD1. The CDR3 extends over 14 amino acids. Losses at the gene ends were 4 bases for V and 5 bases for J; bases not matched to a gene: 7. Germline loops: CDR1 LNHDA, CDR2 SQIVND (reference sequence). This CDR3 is CASSTEQGWETQYF. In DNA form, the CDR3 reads TGTGCCAGTAGTACTGAACAGGGGTGGGAGACCCAGTACTTC.

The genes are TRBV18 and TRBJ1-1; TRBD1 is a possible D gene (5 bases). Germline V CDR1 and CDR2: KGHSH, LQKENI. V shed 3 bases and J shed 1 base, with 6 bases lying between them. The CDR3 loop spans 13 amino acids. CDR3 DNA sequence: TGTGCCAGCTCACCTCAGGGGAACACTGAAGCTTTCTTT. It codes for CASSPQGNTEAFF.

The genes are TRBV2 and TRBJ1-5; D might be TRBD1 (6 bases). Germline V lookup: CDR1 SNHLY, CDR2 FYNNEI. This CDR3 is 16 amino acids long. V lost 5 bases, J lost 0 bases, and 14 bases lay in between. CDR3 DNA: TGTGCCAGCAGTTTTCTGGACAGAGATAGCAATCAGCCCCAGCATTTT. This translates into CASSFLDRDSNQPQHF. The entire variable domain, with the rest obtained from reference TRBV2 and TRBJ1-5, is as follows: EPEVTQTPSHQVTQMGQEVILRCVPISNHLYFYWYRQILGQKVEFLVSFYNNEISEKSEIFDDQFSVERPDGSNFTLKIRSTKLEDSAMYFCASSFLDRDSNQPQHFGDGTRLSIL.